This record concerns one T cell receptor beta chain sequence. No cognate antigen has been identified for it. At one boundary the junction diverges from the germline segment, which might be a read error. The sample is drawn from a study of cytomegalovirus exposure and HLA in healthy donors (dated by TCRdb to the late 2010s). For context, the study as a whole: In an earlier analysis of roughly 590 of the donors, around 290 Gb of sequence data and 95 million to 130 million unique TCR beta sequences from approximately 180 million T cells were reported. Roughly 300 gigabases of sequencing data and tens of millions of unique TCR sequences were included in an early release covering 500 to 750 HLA-typed donors. Of the roughly 400 genotyped donors, 65% to 90% were placed in the genetic ancestry cluster associated with self-reported Caucasian donors. The study aimed to test whether cataloging public T cell receptors could reveal signatures of past pathogen exposure. The study used immunosequencing to profile the T cell repertoires of approximately 630 subjects and linked those repertoires to cytomegalovirus serostatus. In addition to the first cohort of roughly 670 subjects, a separate validation cohort of over 90 different subjects was used. High-throughput TCR immunosequencing, statistical association of individual TCRs with disease status, and machine learning were combined to predict cytomegalovirus infection status. To study patterns of TCR occurrence, a later analysis re-analyzed previously published TCR beta repertoires from several hundred donors and added high-resolution HLA genotyping. Rather than using new phenotypic data, the later analysis identified candidate immune exposures from TCR beta sequences and from how often those sequences occurred across donors. In an earlier analysis of over 550 of the donors, high-throughput TCR beta sequencing was used to judge whether each TCR beta V gene segment behaved as functional or pseudogenic. Donor age, sex, ethnicity and CMV serostatus were compiled together with the repertoire data. In a later genetic analysis, genome-wide SNP genotypes for 398 of the 666 donors were used, and that subset was treated as a discovery cohort. All discovery cohort repertoires had been generated on a single sequencing platform. Class I and class II HLA loci were covered by the typing at four-digit resolution. Typing coverage varied by locus: about 620-630 donors for A, B, C, DRB1 and DQB1; approximately 500 for DQA1; more than 600 for DPA1; roughly 470 for DPB1. Roughly 5 DR-DQ haplotypes were handled as single units for association and clustering, since linkage in the cohort was strong. Among about 390 genotyped donors of the cohort, an average of approximately 240,000 unique TCR beta nucleotide sequences were sequenced per donor, roughly a sixth of them non-productive. Summary of the overall study and its limitations: Presence/absence analyses assumed roughly uniform sequencing depth across donors, an assumption that may not hold. In an earlier analysis of more than 500 of the donors, most TCR beta V segments appeared in productive rearrangements about 90% or about 30% of the time, broadly matching IMGT annotations. In vitro tests confirmed that a few of the cytomegalovirus-associated TCR beta chains recognize cytomegalovirus antigens. Because counts were too low, roughly 16 rarely observed V segments, including chromosome 9 orphons, were excluded from the earlier analysis of around 640 of the donors. An association between a missense DCLRE1C variant and V-gene and J-gene trimming of TCR beta chains was found in a later genetic analysis and replicated in an independent cohort. Cytomegalovirus status was reported to be diagnosed by the classifier with high specificity and sensitivity in both the original and validation cohorts. Most CMV-associated TCR beta chains appeared to be HLA-restricted in a later analysis, and the HLA associations seemed to be driven largely by CMV exposure. According to a later analysis, TCR association rates differed among HLA loci, with DRB1 alleles showing the most associated TCRs and HLA-C alleles showing the fewest. Because HLA typing was missing for some donors at each locus, association tests included only the typed subset. In a later genetic analysis, fewer N-insertions in productive TCRs were reported among donors in an Asian-associated ancestry cluster than the 666-donor mean. A group of highly shared sequence variants was considered likely to be a technical artifact of the sequencing pipeline. The authors suggested that the approach could potentially be generalized to other disease states and immunological phenotypes. Correlated functional status among segregating V segments might reflect linkage disequilibrium, but an unknown experimental factor could not be ruled out. When HLA alleles, especially DR and DQ, strongly co-occurred, TCR associations were difficult to assign to individual alleles. Most TCR sequences were observed very rarely across donors, whereas some public TCRs were present in many individuals. In the study, 150 to 200 TCR beta chains were listed as associated with cytomegalovirus. The only immune exposure information available for the cohort was CMV serostatus. Several of the top co-occurrence clusters appeared to be linked to parvovirus B19, influenza, CMV and Epstein-Barr virus, according to a later analysis. In a later analysis, HLA-associated TCR beta chains were found to be more clonally expanded and to have lower generation probabilities than equally common non-associated chains. A later analysis associated 15,000 or so TCR beta sequences with specific HLA alleles at a false discovery rate of 0.05. This cohort had only TCR beta chains sequenced, and the lack of alpha or paired-chain data limited which features could be detected. A further reported finding was that TCR beta sequences accurately predicted the HLA-A and HLA-B alleles for most subjects in the first cohort. The 87-base-pair reads could not distinguish some IMGT-functional V segments, including TRBV6-2 and TRBV6-3, so those segments were excluded.

The method behind the library was the immunoSEQ multiplex PCR assay. For the multiplex PCR, a mixture combining 60 forward primers for TCR Vbeta segments and 13 reverse primers for TCR Jbeta segments was used. Amplification of the CDR3 region of rearranged TCR beta genes was performed with a multiplex PCR assay on genomic DNA. On the Illumina HiSeq System, the amplified TCR beta libraries were sequenced as 87-base-pair reads. The paper's processing steps were these. A later analysis tallied 75 million to 95 million unique TCR beta chains across the 550 to 850 repertoires, and approximately 11 million of those chains were shared by two or more donors. Raw reads were error-corrected and collapsed into unique sequences with a nearest-neighbor algorithm that merged closely related sequences to remove PCR and sequencing errors. To assign V, D and J gene segments, CDR3 sequences were aligned to IMGT reference sequences. For a sequence to be retained, a match of at least six nucleotides to both a V gene segment and a J gene segment was required. Rearrangements were called productive when the CDR3 lacked stop codons and stayed in frame with V and J; all others were non-productive. CDR3 was defined by IMGT convention, running from the second conserved V-encoded cysteine to the conserved J-encoded phenylalanine. Sequences without an unambiguous match to a single V gene segment were excluded from the earlier analysis of almost 600 of the donors. In an earlier analysis of approximately 610 of the donors, V segments were called functional above 56.7% productive rearrangements and were called segregating when the between-donor standard deviation exceeded 5%. A statistical classification framework was developed to diagnose cytomegalovirus status using the catalog of TCR beta chain sequences. In a later analysis, TCR nucleotide sequences were compared against IMGT/GENE-DB human TR gene sequences so that V and J genes could be assigned. In a later analysis, CDR3 sequences and most-parsimonious VDJ recombination scenarios were assigned using the TCRdist pipeline. In a later analysis, every TCR beta chain was defined by the combination of its CDR3 amino acid sequence and its V-gene family, and reads without a unique V-gene family were dropped. A later analysis removed several hundred highly shared, low-generation-probability nucleotide sequences to deal with suspected cross-contamination and a sequencing artifact. In a later analysis, a clonal expansion index was calculated for each public chain from normalized within-repertoire ranks of inferred template counts. In a later analysis, generation probabilities were computed with a VDJ recombination model fitted to out-of-frame rearrangements, and the resulting probabilities were checked against IGoR. In a later analysis, TCR-TCR, TCR-HLA and TCR-CMV co-occurrence was scored with hypergeometric tests, and a repertoire-size bias correction was applied to TCR pairs. To estimate false discovery rates, a later analysis permuted the HLA or CMV assignments 20 times. In a later analysis, co-occurring TCRs were grouped using DBSCAN, with TCRdist sequence similarity added in when clustering inside HLA-allele-positive subsets. Co-occurrence clustering excluded repertoires with fewer than 30,000 or more than 120,000 public chains, plus five with anomalous nucleotide sharing. Imported from immuneACCESS, the table was reduced by TCRdb to in-frame sequences with V and J called. These copies leave out some clones; in studies compared against another copy, an unresolved V gene accounts for under half, and the cause of the remainder is not known. V and J calls and clone size come straight from that table; D and trimming were deduced from the DNA. The sample table records about 87,000 clones. The ten largest clones capture 15% of the sample.

The cohort comprised fewer than 700 healthy bone marrow donors. At the time of sampling, all cohort members were nominally healthy, though unrecorded immune exposures were likely present. The donor tested CMV seropositive and was one of the 289 seropositive cohort members. Every donor gave a peripheral blood sample, and the peripheral blood mononuclear cells from that sample were used for TCR beta sequencing. The Qiagen DNeasy Blood Extraction Kit was used to extract genomic DNA from the blood cell samples. The CDR3 runs 12 amino acids, cysteine and phenylalanine included. Only CDR3 DNA is held: 36 bases, read in frame from base 1. Sequences GTSNPN (CDR1) and SVGIG (CDR2) are obtained from the germline V gene (reference sequence).

The origin of this receptor is a man aged 50 to 59 in good health and CMV-seropositive. The rearranged chain carries TRBV30 and TRBJ1-2; the D gene remains uncertain. Input material: PBMCs. The DNA sequence reads TGTGCCTGGATAATGTCAGACTATGGCTACTCCTTC. Its protein product is CAWIMSDYGYSF.